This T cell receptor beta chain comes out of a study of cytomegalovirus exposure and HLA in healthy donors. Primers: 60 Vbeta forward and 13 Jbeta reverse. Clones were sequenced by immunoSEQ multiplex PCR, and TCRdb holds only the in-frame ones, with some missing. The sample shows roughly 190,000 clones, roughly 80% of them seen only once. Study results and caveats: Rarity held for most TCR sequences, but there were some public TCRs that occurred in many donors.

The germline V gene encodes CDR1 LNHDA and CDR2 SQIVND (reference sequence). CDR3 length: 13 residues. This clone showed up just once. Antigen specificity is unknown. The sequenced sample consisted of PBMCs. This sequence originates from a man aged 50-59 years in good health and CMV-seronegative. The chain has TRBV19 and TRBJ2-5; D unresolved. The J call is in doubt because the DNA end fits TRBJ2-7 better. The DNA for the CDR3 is TGTGCCAGTAGTATGCGTGGTGCCTACGAGCAGTACTTC. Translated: CASSMRGAYEQYF.